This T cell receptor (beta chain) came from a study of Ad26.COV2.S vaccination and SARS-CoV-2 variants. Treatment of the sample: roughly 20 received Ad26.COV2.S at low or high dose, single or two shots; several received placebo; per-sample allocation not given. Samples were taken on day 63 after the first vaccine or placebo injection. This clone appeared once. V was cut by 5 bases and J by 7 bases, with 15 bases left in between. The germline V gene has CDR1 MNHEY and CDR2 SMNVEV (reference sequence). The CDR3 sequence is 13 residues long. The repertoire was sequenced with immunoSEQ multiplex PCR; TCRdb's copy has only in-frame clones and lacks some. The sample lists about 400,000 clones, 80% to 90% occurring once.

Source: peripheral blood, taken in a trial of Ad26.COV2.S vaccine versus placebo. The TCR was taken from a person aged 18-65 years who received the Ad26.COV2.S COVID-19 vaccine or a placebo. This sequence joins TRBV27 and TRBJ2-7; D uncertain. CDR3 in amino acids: CASSRTATAEQYF. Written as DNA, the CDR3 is TGTGCCAGCAGTCGAACCGCGACTGCTGAGCAGTACTTC.